The clone carrying this T cell receptor (beta chain) was seen at least ten times. The data were obtained in a study of T cells in Graves' hyperthyroidism and ophthalmopathy. The source material, RNA transcripts, was used to amplify TCR beta CDR3 regions. When the TCR CDR3 underwent first-round RT-PCR, the HTBI primer set was used. TCRdb reprocessed the multiplex PCR reads with MiXCR, giving one entry per CDR3 protein. The table lists 450,000 to 650,000 distinct CDR3 sequences, around 21% of them singletons. The TCR sequence derives from a man aged 18 to 30 with Graves' hyperthyroidism. Input material: blood.

The CDR3 nucleotides read TGTGCCTGGGCCACAGGGGGAAACACTGAAGCTTTCTTT. This translates into CAWATGGNTEAFF. The chain employs TRBV30 and TRBJ1-1; TRBD1 matches at 8 bases. V lost 5 bases to trimming and J lost 2 bases; unmatched junction nucleotides: 4. CDR3 length: 13 residues. Germline CDR1 and CDR2: GTSNPN and SVGIG (reference sequence).